These T cell receptor beta chains were read from a single sample in a study of blood T cell repertoires in COVID-19. Using immunoSEQ multiplex PCR, the repertoire was profiled, and TCRdb retains in-frame clones only, with some absent. The sample consists of fewer than 200,000 clones, about 84% of them appearing once. Sequenced input: PBMCs or T cells enriched from blood (not recorded which). Receptor source: a woman aged 40-49 years with acute COVID-19. CDR3s include the opening cysteine and the closing phenylalanine or tryptophan. The D gene is left open where the match is weak. Size values are once, few and many counts, or a class for expanded clones, and some rows have none.

j_call d_call clone_size v_call cdr3_length cdr3_nt cdr3_aa
TRBJ1-2 NA NA TRBV27 14 TGTGCCAGCAGTCCCCGGGGAGGGAACTATGGCTACACCTTC CASSPRGGNYGYTF
TRBJ2-1 TRBD2 few TRBV11-2 15 TGTGCCAGCAGCTTATATAGCGGGAGCAACAATGAGCAGTTCTTC CASSLYSGSNNEQFF
TRBJ2-1 TRBD1 NA TRBV6-5 15 TGTGCCAGCAGCCTTCAGGGGGCAACATACAATGAGCAGTTCTTC CASSLQGATYNEQFF
TRBJ1-4 NA NA TRBV19 16 TGTGCCAGTCCCCTTGGGCGGGGTGTCGTGGGGAGTAAGCTGTTTTTT CASPLGRGVVGSKLFF
TRBJ2-5 TRBD1 NA TRBV24-1 16 TGTGCCACCAGTCCAGGTGGGACAGGGGAAAGAGAGACCCAGTACTTC CATSPGGTGERETQYF
TRBJ2-7 TRBD2 NA TRBV5-5 15 TGTGCCAGCAGCTTGTCAGCGGGAGGAACCTACGAGCAGTACTTC CASSLSAGGTYEQYF
TRBJ1-5 NA NA TRBV7-2 13 TGTGCCAGCAGCCCTCAGGACAATCAGCCCCAGCATTTT CASSPQDNQPQHF
TRBJ2-2 TRBD2 NA TRBV2 16 TGTGCCAGCAGTCTGGGGGGGGGAGCGGTTGCGTCGGAGCTGTTTTTT CASSLGGGAVASELFF
TRBJ1-2 NA NA TRBV2 15 TGTGCCAGCAACCTGAGGGGGGGCGGTAGGGATGGCTACACCTTC CASNLRGGGRDGYTF
TRBJ1-2 NA NA TRBV6-5 13 TGTGCCAGCAAGAGGTCCGCTAACTATGGCTACACCTTC CASKRSANYGYTF
TRBJ1-5 NA NA TRBV15 15 TGTGCCACCAGCAGAGATCGGGGTAAAGGTCAGCCCCAGCATTTT CATSRDRGKGQPQHF
TRBJ1-5 TRBD1 many TRBV6-1 16 TGTGCCAGCAGTGAAGGCCCGGAGCAGGGGGGTCAGCCCCAGCATTTT CASSEGPEQGGQPQHF
TRBJ1-1 NA NA TRBV4-2 14 TGTGCCAGCAGCCAGGCTACAGCGAACACTGAAGCTTTCTTT CASSQATANTEAFF
TRBJ2-1 TRBD1 few TRBV27 13 TGTGCCAGCAGGTTGGGGACAGGATATGAGCAGTTCTTC CASRLGTGYEQFF
TRBJ1-3 TRBD1 NA TRBV5-1 16 TGCGCCAGCAGCTTAGGAGGGGGCGGCTCTGGAAACACCATATATTTT CASSLGGGGSGNTIYF
TRBJ2-1 NA NA TRBV21-1 16 TGTGCCAGCAGCCTATCTAGCGCCTTAGGGTACAATGAGCAGTTCTTC CASSLSSALGYNEQFF
TRBJ1-2 NA NA TRBV7-9 13 TGTGCCAGCAGCAACGACGGAGACTATGGCTACACCTTC CASSNDGDYGYTF
TRBJ2-1 TRBD1 NA TRBV6-5 13 TGTGCCAGCAGTTACTCAGGGGGCGGTGAGCAGTTCTTC CASSYSGGGEQFF
TRBJ2-2 NA NA TRBV6-2/TRBV6-3 13 TGTGCCAGCAGTTACCTTCTAGCGGGGGAGCTGTTTTTT CASSYLLAGELFF
TRBJ1-1 NA NA TRBV7-9 14 TGTGCCAGCAGCTTAATAGGAGGGAACACTGAAGCTTTCTTT CASSLIGGNTEAFF
TRBJ2-3 TRBD1 NA TRBV19 15 TGTGCCAGTAGTTTCGACAGGGCTAGCACAGATACGCAGTATTTT CASSFDRASTDTQYF
TRBJ2-2 NA NA TRBV9 16 TGTGCCAGCAGTCCCAGTGGAGGTTTGAACACCGGGGAGCTGTTTTTT CASSPSGGLNTGELFF
TRBJ1-1 TRBD1 few TRBV6-1 15 TGTGCCAGCAGTGAGAGACAGGGGAAGAACACTGAAGCTTTCTTT CASSERQGKNTEAFF
TRBJ2-5 TRBD2 NA TRBV15 17 TGTGCCACCAGCAGAGAGCGCAGCGGGAGGGCCAGCGAGACCCAGTACTTC CATSRERSGRASETQYF
TRBJ1-2 NA NA TRBV5-4 13 TGTGCCAGCAGCTTGTCGGGAAACTATGGCTACACCTTC CASSLSGNYGYTF
TRBJ1-2 NA NA TRBV10-3 17 TGTGCCATCAGTGAATCAAGTGGGAGCAGGGGAGTCCATGGCTACACCTTC CAISESSGSRGVHGYTF
TRBJ1-2 NA many TRBV18 16 TGTGCCAGCTCACCAATTGATGCGGGTGGGCTCTATGGCTACACCTTC CASSPIDAGGLYGYTF